This TCR beta chain was observed in a study of OX40 agonist ivuxolimab in advanced cancers. Overall study: The dose-escalation group included hepatocellular carcinoma, melanoma, renal cell carcinoma and head and neck cancer.

CDR1 SGHDN and CDR2 FVKESK come from the germline V gene. The CDR3 covers 12 residues. As for this clone: Antigen unknown. At the DNA level, this CDR3 is encoded by other sequences in the same sample as well.

Assay used: immunoSEQ multiplex PCR; TCRdb lists only in-frame clones, some missing. In the table there are roughly 43,000 clones, just over 85% of which are singletons. Study outcomes and limitations: Researchers did not determine the expanded peripheral T cells' antigen specificity. On average, a greater number of expanded clones characterised CD8+ T cells relative to CD4+.

The cohort excluded patients with autoimmune disease history or systemic immunosuppression. This rearrangement joins TRBV14 to TRBJ2-5; D is perhaps TRBD1 (6 bases). The DNA end lines up better with TRBJ2-7; the J call may be wrong. The sequence was collected from an adult with an advanced solid tumor such as melanoma, head and neck, liver or kidney cancer. The sequencing here drew on CD4+ or CD8+ T cells sorted from blood, taken in a trial of the OX40 agonist ivuxolimab. In DNA, the CDR3 is TGTGCCAGCAGCCCGCAGGGGTACGAGCAGTACTTC. It encodes CASSPQGYEQYF.